Sequencing of this T cell receptor beta chain was carried out in a study of T cell responses to AZD1222 COVID-19 vaccine. Study-level findings and limits: Close to half of all spike-specific TCRs reportedly target regions of the variants that are unmutated. Most donors were white British and more were female, and clonal diversity was possibly underestimated. Scientists sampled the repertoires only once the peak T cell response had passed. Breadth and depth of Spike-specific TCRs rose after two AZD1222 doses.

The protocol was immunoSEQ multiplex PCR, while the TCRdb copy is restricted to in-frame clones and leaves out a portion. The sample shows 95,000 to 110,000 clones, approximately 90% of them seen only once. V lost 5 bases to trimming and J lost 0 bases, with 14 bases between them. The CDR3 has 15 amino acids. Per the germline V gene, CDR1 is SGHTA and CDR2 is FQGTGA. Of note for this clone: Antigen: not known.

V is TRBV7-3 and J is TRBJ2-7, with a possible D match to TRBD1 (5 bases). The TCR comes from an adult in good health. This specimen consisted of peripheral blood, obtained on day 0 of AZD1222 vaccination. In DNA, the CDR3 is TGTGCCAGCAGCGTCCGTATGGGGCCCTCCTACGAGCAGTACTTC. This gives the protein CASSVRMGPSYEQYF. Complete variable domain (other parts from reference TRBV7-3 and TRBJ2-7): GAGVSQTPSNKVTEKGKYVELRCDPISGHTALYWYRQSLGQGPEFLIYFQGTGAADDSGLPNDRFFAVRPEGSVSTLKIQRTERGDSAVYLCASSVRMGPSYEQYFGPGTRLTVT.